This T cell receptor (beta chain) was recorded in a study of T cell repertoires in cytomegalovirus infection. Study at large: CMV infection plus the matching HLA type was flagged by public TCR beta signatures. The study's findings and limits: CMV-specific TCR beta clonotypes restricted by HLA-C were the ones dominating the ex vivo response. Cumulative public TCR beta family frequency identified carriers of CMV plus the relevant HLA.

On this clonotype: Its specificity is unknown.

Trimming left V 0 bases short and J 0 bases short, with 7 bases between. Germline V gives CDR1 SGDLS, CDR2 YYNGEE. The CDR3 has 15 amino acids. TCRdb reanalysed the reads using MiXCR and keeps one entry per CDR3 protein. Altogether roughly 230,000 distinct CDR3 sequences are present, around 15% being singletons, with the ten largest covering more than 45%. The sequenced sample was CD8+ T cells from PBMCs. V is TRBV9 and J is TRBJ2-1; D ambiguous. This clonotype originated in a human donor in good health (CMV status not recorded). Some clones in this sample may be carry-over from other donors' samples. The CDR3 nucleotides are TGTGCCAGCAGCGTAGAAGGCCTCTCCTACAATGAGCAGTTCTTC. Translated: CASSVEGLSYNEQFF.